Below are 20 T cell receptor beta chains sequenced from a single sample in a study of control samples from healthy donors and cancer patients. Measured with immunoSEQ multiplex PCR; TCRdb has only the in-frame clones, and not every one. The table includes approximately 160,000 clones, 92% detected once. The sequenced material came from blood. The receptors derive from a woman in her 30s in good health.

This chain uses TRBV20-1 with TRBJ2-7; D gene uncertain. Trimming shortened V by 3 bases and J by 2 bases, and 17 bases separated the two germline ends. In germline, CDR1 is DFQATT, CDR2 SNEGSKA (reference sequence). The CDR3 extends over 15 amino acids. In DNA form, the CDR3 reads TGCAGTGCTAGTCTCATGTCAGGCTACCCCTACGAGCAGTACTTC. Translated: CSASLMSGYPYEQYF.

The J gene is TRBJ2-1, the V gene TRBV10-3; 8 bases line up with TRBD1. Germline trimming cut 2 bases from V and 7 bases from J; bases unmatched to any gene: 4. This CDR3 spans 14 amino acids. Germline lookup yields CDR1 ENHRY and CDR2 SYGVKD. CDR3 bases: TGTGCCATCAGTGAGGGACAGGGTAGGAATGAGCAGTTCTTC. This translates into CAISEGQGRNEQFF.

The genes are TRBV19 and TRBJ1-5; D unresolved. Trimming pared 5 bases from V and 7 bases from J, leaving 12 bases between. The CDR3 sequence is 13 residues long. Germline V gene data show CDR1 as LNHDA and CDR2 as SQIVND (reference sequence). As DNA, the CDR3 is TGTGCCAGTAGTTGGACCCCCGGGCAGCCCCAGCATTTT. This sequence encodes CASSWTPGQPQHF.

The rearrangement joins TRBV29-1 to TRBJ2-5; D may be TRBD2 (7 bases). Germline V gene lookup returns CDR1 SQVTM and CDR2 ANQGSEA. V shed 5 bases and J shed 5 bases, with 15 bases lying between them. This CDR3 has 13 amino acids. The CDR3 DNA follows: TGCAGCGTTTGGGGGGGGACACTCGAGACCCAGTACTTC. This encodes CSVWGGTLETQYF.

This clone was counted a few times. The chain uses TRBV4-1 and TRBJ1-4; TRBD1 matches 9 bases. V lost 4 bases to trimming and J lost 7 bases; unmatched junction nucleotides: 7. CDR3 length: 15 residues. CDR1 is MGHRA, CDR2 YSYEKL, per germline. CDR3 sequence reads: CASSLTGGRIEKLFF. The CDR3 DNA follows: TGCGCCAGCAGCCTCACAGGGGGCAGGATTGAAAAACTGTTTTTT.

This clone has just one count. The chain couples TRBV9 to TRBJ2-1, with D maybe TRBD2 (5 bases). The V gene's germline CDR1 is SGDLS and CDR2 YYNGEE. The CDR3 has 14 residues. Deletions cut 4 bases from V and 9 bases from J, with 17 bases between. This chain's CDR3 is CASSPPSGWGEQFF. CDR3 DNA sequence: TGTGCCAGCAGCCCCCCCTCGGGGTGGGGTGAGCAGTTCTTC.

The V call is TRBV6-4, the J call TRBJ2-1; TRBD2 matches at 8 bases. V lost 8 bases to trimming and J lost 0 bases; unmatched junction nucleotides: 6. The V gene's germline CDR1 is MRHNA and CDR2 SNTAGT. CDR3 length: 15 residues. CDR3 DNA: TGTGCCAGCTTTAGCGGGATACACTCCTACAATGAGCAGTTCTTC. This translates into CASFSGIHSYNEQFF.

The chain joins TRBV4-3 to TRBJ2-3, with TRBD2 matching over 8 bases. CDR1 and CDR2 (germline): LGHNA, YSLEER. CDR3 length equals 17 residues. Trimming took 0 bases from V and 3 from J; bases not matched to a gene: 8. CDR3 DNA: TGCGCCAGCAGCCAAGACAGGCGCGGGGGGAGAACAGATACGCAGTATTTT. Protein sequence: CASSQDRRGGRTDTQYF.

A word on this clone: This CDR3 is also generated by other DNA sequences in the sample. This chain connects TRBV6-4 to TRBJ2-3, with 12 bases that match TRBD2. CDR3 length: 17 residues. Germline V gene sequence: CDR1 MRHNA, CDR2 SNTAGT. V lost 0 bases, J lost 3 bases, and 4 bases stayed unmatched. The CDR3 DNA is TGTGCCAGCAGTGACTCGCTAGCGGGAGGGCCGACAGATACGCAGTATTTT. As protein: CASSDSLAGGPTDTQYF.

The chain combines TRBV7-9 with TRBJ2-3; D is unclear. Trimming took off 7 bases at V and 8 bases at J, with 13 bases between the two ends. Germline V gives CDR1 SEHNR, CDR2 FQNEAQ (reference sequence). The CDR3 runs to 12 residues. The CDR3 region has the DNA TGTGCCAGCACCTCCACAATGGGTACGCAGTATTTT. Translated, it gives CASTSTMGTQYF.

The chain has TRBV9 and TRBJ2-1; a weak D match, TRBD2 (6 bases). CDR1 is SGDLS and CDR2 is YYNGEE in the germline V gene. This CDR3 contains 14 residues. Trimming took 3 bases from V and 8 from J, leaving 15 bases between them. CDR3: CASSDPAGIHEQFF. In DNA, the CDR3 is TGTGCCAGCAGCGATCCAGCGGGCATACATGAGCAGTTCTTC.

The chain joins TRBV7-6 to TRBJ1-1, with a tentative D call TRBD1 (5 bases). The V and J ends lost 6 bases and 2 bases respectively, with 22 bases between them. The CDR3 has 17 residues. From germline, CDR1 is SGHVS and CDR2 FNYEAQ. Here the CDR3 reads CASSSAPSEGRNTEAFF. CDR3 DNA: TGTGCCAGCAGTTCAGCGCCCTCCGAGGGGCGTAACACTGAAGCTTTCTTT.

CDR3 amino acids: CASSPRGRANVASSEAFF. CDR3 in DNA: TGTGCCAGCTCACCACGCGGCAGGGCAAATGTGGCCTCGAGTGAAGCTTTCTTT. The chain employs TRBV18 and TRBJ1-1, with D maybe TRBD1 (5 bases). Germline-derived CDR1 and CDR2 are KGHSH and LQKENI. V lost 1 base and J 7 bases, leaving 25 bases between the germline ends. This CDR3 is 18 amino acids long.

This clone came up once. The J gene is TRBJ1-5, the V gene TRBV27; D unclear. The CDR3 sequence is 17 residues long. Trimming cost V 2 bases and J 2 bases, with 16 bases left between them. The V gene's germline CDR1 is MNHEY and CDR2 SMNVEV (reference sequence). The CDR3 sequence is CASSLRGPEMRNQPQHF. In nucleotides, the CDR3 is TGTGCCAGCAGTTTAAGAGGGCCAGAGATGCGCAATCAGCCCCAGCATTTT.

The V call is TRBV5-6, the J call TRBJ1-5; possibly TRBD1 for D (5 bases). Trimming stripped 0 bases from V and 8 bases from J, with 9 bases between. The CDR3 has 13 residues. The V gene's germline CDR1 is SGHDT and CDR2 YYEEEE. The CDR3 nucleotides are TGTGCCAGCAGCTTGGAGGGGCGTGAGCCCCAGCATTTT. Encoded protein: CASSLEGREPQHF.

The chain has TRBV28 and TRBJ2-2; D remains unclear. Germline V gene lookup returns CDR1 MDHEN and CDR2 SYDVKM. The CDR3 loop spans 15 amino acids. Trimming removed 6 bases from V and 5 bases from J, with 16 bases in between. CDR3 sequence: CASRDGNLRTGELFF. The CDR3 nucleotides read TGTGCCAGCAGGGACGGAAACCTGAGAACCGGGGAGCTGTTTTTT.

This chain connects TRBV21-1 to TRBJ2-3; the table calls TRBD2, which could not be checked here. TRBV21-1 is listed as a pseudogene. CDR3 length: 20 amino acids. The CDR3 loop reads CASSKRQMETSGRARDTQYF. CDR3 DNA: TGTGCCAGCAGCAAAAGGCAAATGGAGACTAGCGGGAGGGCTAGAGATACGCAGTATTTT.

This sequence joins TRBV12-3 or TRBV12-4 and TRBJ2-2; D gene ambiguous. V lost 1 base and J lost 5, with 5 bases in between. The CDR3 is made up of 13 amino acids. The CDR3 region is CASSLVETGELFF. For the CDR3, the DNA is TGTGCCAGCAGTTTAGTGGAAACCGGGGAGCTGTTTTTT.

The chain links TRBV7-9 to TRBJ2-1, with 12 bases lining up with TRBD2. Trimming took 2 bases from V and 1 from J; bases not matched to a gene: 9. The CDR3 runs 19 residues. Germline CDR1 reads SEHNR; CDR2 reads FQNEAQ (reference sequence). The CDR3 region has the DNA TGTGCCAGCAGCTTAATAGGACTAGCGGGAATAGGGTCCTACAATGAGCAGTTCTTC. Translation gives CASSLIGLAGIGSYNEQFF.

This clone came up once. The rearrangement uses TRBV28 and TRBJ1-1, with TRBD1 identical over 8 bases. The length of the CDR3 is 14 residues. Germline CDR1 and CDR2: MDHEN and SYDVKM. With V trimmed by 6 bases and J by 1 base, 4 bases remained unmatched. CDR3 DNA: TGTGCCAGCAGCCGGGGGACAGGGAACACTGAAGCTTTCTTT. Translation gives CASSRGTGNTEAFF.